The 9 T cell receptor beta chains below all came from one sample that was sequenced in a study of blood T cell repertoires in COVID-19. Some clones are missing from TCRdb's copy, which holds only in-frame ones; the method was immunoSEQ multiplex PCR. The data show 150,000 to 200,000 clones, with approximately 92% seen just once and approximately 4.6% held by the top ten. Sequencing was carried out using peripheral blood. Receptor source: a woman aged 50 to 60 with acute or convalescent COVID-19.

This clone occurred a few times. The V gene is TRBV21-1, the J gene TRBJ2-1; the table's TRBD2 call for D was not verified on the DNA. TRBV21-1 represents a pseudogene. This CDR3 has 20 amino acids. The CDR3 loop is CASSKMGTLTSGRANNEQFF. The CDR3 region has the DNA TGTGCCAGCAGCAAGATGGGGACGTTGACTAGCGGGAGGGCGAACAATGAGCAGTTCTTC.

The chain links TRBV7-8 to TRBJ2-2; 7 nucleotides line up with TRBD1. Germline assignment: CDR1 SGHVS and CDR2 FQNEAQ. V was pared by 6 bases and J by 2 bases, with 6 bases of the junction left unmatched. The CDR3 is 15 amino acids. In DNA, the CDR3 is TGTGCCAGCAGAAACAGGGGAGCCAACACCGGGGAGCTGTTTTTT. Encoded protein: CASRNRGANTGELFF. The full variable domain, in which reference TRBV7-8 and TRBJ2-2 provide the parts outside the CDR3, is GAGVSQSPRYKVAKRGQDVALRCDPISGHVSLFWYQQALGQGPEFLTYFQNEAQLDKSGLPSDRFFAERPEGSVSTLKIQRTQQEDSAVYLCASRNRGANTGELFFGEGSRLTVL.

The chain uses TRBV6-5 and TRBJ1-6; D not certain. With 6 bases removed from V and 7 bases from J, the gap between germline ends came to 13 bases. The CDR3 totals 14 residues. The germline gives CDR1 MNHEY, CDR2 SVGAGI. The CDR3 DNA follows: TGTGCCAGCAGCCTGGAGAGTGGAAATTCACCCCTCCACTTT. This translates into CASSLESGNSPLHF.

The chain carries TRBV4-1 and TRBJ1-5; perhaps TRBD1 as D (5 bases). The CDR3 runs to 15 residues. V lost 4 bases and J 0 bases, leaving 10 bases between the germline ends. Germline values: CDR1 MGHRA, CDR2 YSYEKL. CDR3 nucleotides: TGCGCCAGCAGCCTCGACAGCACTAGCAATCAGCCCCAGCATTTT. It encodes CASSLDSTSNQPQHF.

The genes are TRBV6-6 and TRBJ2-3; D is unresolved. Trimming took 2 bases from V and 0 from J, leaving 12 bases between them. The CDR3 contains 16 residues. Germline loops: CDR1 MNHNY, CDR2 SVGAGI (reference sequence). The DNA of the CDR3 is TGTGCCAGCAGTTACATCGCTGGGCTAAGCACAGATACGCAGTATTTT. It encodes CASSYIAGLSTDTQYF.

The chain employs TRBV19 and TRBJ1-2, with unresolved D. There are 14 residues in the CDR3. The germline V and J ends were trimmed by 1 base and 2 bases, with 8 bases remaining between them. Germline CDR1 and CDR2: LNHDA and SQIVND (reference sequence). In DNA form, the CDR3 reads TGTGCCAGTAGTATAGGTGGCGGCAACTATGGCTACACCTTC. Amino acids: CASSIGGGNYGYTF. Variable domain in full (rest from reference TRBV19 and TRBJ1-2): DGGITQSPKYLFRKEGQNVTLSCEQNLNHDAMYWYRQDPGQGLRLIYYSQIVNDFQKGDIAEGYSVSREKKESFPLTVTSAQKNPTAFYLCASSIGGGNYGYTFGSGTRLTVV.

CDR3 coding DNA: TGTGCCAGCAGCCCACGGCAGGGCGAGCAGTACTTC. It encodes CASSPRQGEQYF. This rearrangement joins TRBV7-9 to TRBJ2-7; D is possibly TRBD1 (5 bases). Germline loops: CDR1 SEHNR, CDR2 FQNEAQ (reference sequence). Trimming removed 5 bases at V and 6 bases at J, with 11 bases between. The CDR3 is made up of 12 amino acids.

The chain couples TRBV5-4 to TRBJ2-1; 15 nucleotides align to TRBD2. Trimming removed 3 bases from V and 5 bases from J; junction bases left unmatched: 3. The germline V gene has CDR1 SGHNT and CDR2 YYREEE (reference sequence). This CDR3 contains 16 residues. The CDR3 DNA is TGTGCCAGCAGCTGGACTAGCGGGAGGGCCCACAATGAGCAGTTCTTC. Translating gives CASSWTSGRAHNEQFF.

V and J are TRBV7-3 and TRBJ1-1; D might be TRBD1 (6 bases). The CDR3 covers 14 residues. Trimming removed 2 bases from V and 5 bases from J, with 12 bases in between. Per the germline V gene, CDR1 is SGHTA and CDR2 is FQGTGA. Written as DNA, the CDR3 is TGTGCCAGCAGCTTACAGGGGAGAGGAACTGAAGCTTTCTTT. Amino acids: CASSLQGRGTEAFF.